This T cell receptor beta chain was retrieved from a study of CD8 T cells in Susac syndrome. The CDR3 is 15 residues long. Germline loops: CDR1 SEHNR, CDR2 FQNEAQ (reference sequence). Trimming stripped 0 bases from V and 0 bases from J, with 9 bases between. RNA totalling about 0.45 to 1 ug underwent reverse transcription with random hexamers. By means of immunoSEQ multiplex PCR, TCR beta CDR3 spanning 54 Vbeta and 13 Jbeta underwent amplification. TCRdb independently ran MiXCR on the immunoSEQ multiplex PCR reads; one entry per CDR3 protein. Of around 50,000 distinct CDR3 sequences detected, around 93% appear once; the ten largest clones hold less than 0.55%. TCR beta sequences were obtained from blood CD8+ and CD4+ T cells. While serving as controls, healthy donors were matched for age and sex. The TEMRA cells underwent FACS enrichment, while the CD8+ and CD4+ T cells underwent negative isolation.

Sequencing used CD8+ T cells from PBMCs. The TCR originated in a human donor in good health. The chain recombines TRBV7-9 with TRBJ2-7, with D perhaps TRBD1 (5 bases). The CDR3 sequence: CASSLAQGFSYEQYF. Here the CDR3 DNA reads TGTGCCAGCAGCTTAGCGCAGGGATTCTCCTACGAGCAGTACTTC.